Sequencing of this TCR beta chain was carried out in a study of identical twins. Study-wide results and limits: Out-of-frame beta chain sequences displayed weaker excess sharing between twins.

Details on this clonotype: Antigen unknown.

TCRdb called the 5' RACE reads again in MiXCR, with one record for every CDR3 protein. This table has some 570,000 distinct CDR3 sequences, about 20% appearing once. The same sample was also used in a study of yellow fever vaccine responses in identical twins.

The sequencing sample was made of CD4+ T cells sorted from blood. The TCR comes from a woman between 18 and 29 years old in good health.

This chain's CDR3 is CATSRPGQFSNQPQHF. The CDR3 DNA reads TGTGCCACCAGCAGACCGGGACAGTTCAGCAATCAGCCCCAGCATTTT. V gene TRBV15 combines with J gene TRBJ1-5; TRBD1 matches at 7 bases. The junction had 5 bases not matched to a gene; V was cut back by 2 bases and J by 1 base. CDR1 LNHNV and CDR2 YYDKDF come from the germline V gene (reference sequence). The CDR3 is made up of 16 amino acids.